This T cell receptor beta chain was sequenced during a study of blood T cell repertoires in COVID-19. Study-wide background: Italy, Spain and the United States were the sources of the convalescent and acute COVID-19 samples.

Sequencing used immunoSEQ multiplex PCR; TCRdb keeps in-frame clones, though not all of them. The sample holds approximately 65,000 clones, more than 60% seen once. CDR3 length: 14 residues. The V segment lost 3 bases and the J segment 7 bases; nucleotides outside the gene matches: 3. Looked up from germline, CDR1 is SGHRS and CDR2 is YFSETQ. The chain employs TRBV5-1 and TRBJ2-2; 10 bases match TRBD1. Sequencing was performed on peripheral blood. This receptor was taken from a human donor in a cohort sampled during active COVID-19. The CDR3 DNA sequence: TGCGCCAGCAGCTCGACAGGGGGCGACGGGGAGCTGTTTTTT. This sequence encodes CASSSTGGDGELFF.